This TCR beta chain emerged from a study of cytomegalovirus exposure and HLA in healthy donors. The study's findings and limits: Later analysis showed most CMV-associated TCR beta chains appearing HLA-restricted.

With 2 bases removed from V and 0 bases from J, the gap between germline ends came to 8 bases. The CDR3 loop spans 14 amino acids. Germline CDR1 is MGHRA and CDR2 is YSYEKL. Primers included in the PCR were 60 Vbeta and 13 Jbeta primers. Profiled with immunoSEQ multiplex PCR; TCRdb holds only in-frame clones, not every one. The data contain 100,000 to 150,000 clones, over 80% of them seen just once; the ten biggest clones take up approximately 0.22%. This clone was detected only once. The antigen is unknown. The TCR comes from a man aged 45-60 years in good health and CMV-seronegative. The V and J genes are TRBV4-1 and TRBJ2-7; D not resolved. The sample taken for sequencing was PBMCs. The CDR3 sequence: CASSQSGSSYEQYF. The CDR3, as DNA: TGCGCCAGCAGCCAATCGGGTAGCTCCTACGAGCAGTACTTC.